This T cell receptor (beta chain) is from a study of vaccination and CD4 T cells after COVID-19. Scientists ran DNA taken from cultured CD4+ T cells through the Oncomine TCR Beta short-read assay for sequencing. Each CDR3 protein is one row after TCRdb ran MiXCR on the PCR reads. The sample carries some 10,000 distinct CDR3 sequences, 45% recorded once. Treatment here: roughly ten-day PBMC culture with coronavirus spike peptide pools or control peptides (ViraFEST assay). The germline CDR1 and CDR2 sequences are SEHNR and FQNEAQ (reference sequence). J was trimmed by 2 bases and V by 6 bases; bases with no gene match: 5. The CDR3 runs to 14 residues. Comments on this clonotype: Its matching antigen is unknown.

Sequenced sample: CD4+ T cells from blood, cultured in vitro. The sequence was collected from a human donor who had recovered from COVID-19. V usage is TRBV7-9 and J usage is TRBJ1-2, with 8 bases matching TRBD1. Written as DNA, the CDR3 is TGTGCCAGCAGGGCGGACAGGGCAAACTATGGCTACACCTTC. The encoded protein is CASRADRANYGYTF.